The 18 T cell receptor beta chains reported below all come from one sample, sequenced in a study of naive and memory T cell subsets. Two oligonucleotides, mixed equimolar, formed the beta constant-region primer covering TRBC1 and TRBC2. TCRdb itself ran the UMI-ligation and nested PCR reads through MiXCR, one entry per CDR3 protein. This table has 130,000 to 150,000 distinct CDR3 sequences, 15% to 20% appearing once. Sequencing was done on a sample of naive CD4+ T cells from blood. The receptors derive from a human donor in good health.

This clonotype was counted between two and nine times. The chain combines TRBV5-5 with TRBJ1-5, with D uncertain. Trimming left V 2 bases short and J 0 bases short, with 6 bases between. Germline-derived CDR1 and CDR2 are SGHKS and YYEKEE (reference sequence). The CDR3 extends over 14 amino acids. The CDR3 DNA reads as TGTGCCAGCAGCTTACGAGTTAGCAATCAGCCCCAGCATTTT. Translated, it gives CASSLRVSNQPQHF.

This clonotype occurred a few times. The chain is built from TRBV2 and TRBJ1-3; D is uncertain. This CDR3 has 15 amino acids. Germline V CDR1 and CDR2: SNHLY, FYNNEI. Trimming removed 1 base from V and 2 bases from J, with 9 bases in between. The CDR3 loop is CASSEVQYPGNTIYF. The CDR3 coding sequence is TGTGCCAGCAGTGAAGTGCAATATCCTGGAAACACCATATATTTT.

This clonotype was recorded only once. The V gene is TRBV29-1, the J gene TRBJ2-1, with 10 bases lining up with TRBD2. The V segment lost 1 base and the J segment 5 bases; nucleotides outside the gene matches: 8. Germline V gene sequence: CDR1 SQVTM, CDR2 ANQGSEA. The CDR3 consists of 16 residues. CDR3 sequence reads: CSVEGLAGGPHNEQFF. DNA of the CDR3: TGCAGCGTTGAAGGGTTAGCGGGAGGACCCCACAATGAGCAGTTCTTC.

This clonotype was counted a few times. The gene calls are TRBV3-1 and TRBJ2-3; TRBD1 is a possible D gene (5 bases). The CDR3 covers 16 residues. The germline gives CDR1 LGHDT, CDR2 YNNKEL (reference sequence). V lost 1 base and J 1 base, leaving 12 bases between the germline ends. The DNA of the CDR3 is TGTGCCAGCAGCCAAGTTTCGGCAGGGCGCACAGATACGCAGTATTTT. This codes for CASSQVSAGRTDTQYF.

The rearrangement joins TRBV11-2 to TRBJ2-2, with 10 bases lining up with TRBD2. With V trimmed by 0 bases and J by 6 bases, 7 bases remained unmatched. CDR1 SGHAT and CDR2 FQNNGV come from the germline V gene. CDR3 length: 17 amino acids. CDR3 in amino acids: CASSLDGLAGASGELFF. In DNA, the CDR3 is TGTGCCAGCAGCTTAGATGGTCTAGCGGGAGCGTCCGGGGAGCTGTTTTTT.

This clonotype was counted only a few times. The rearrangement joins TRBV7-3 to TRBJ2-2; 9 bases map to TRBD2. The CDR3 sequence is 17 residues long. Looked up from germline, CDR1 is SGHTA and CDR2 is FQGTGA. The trim removed 3 bases at V and 4 bases at J, leaving 9 bases unmatched. CDR3 region: CASSLGLARSGTGELFF. CDR3 coding DNA: TGTGCCAGCAGCTTGGGACTAGCAAGGTCGGGCACCGGGGAGCTGTTTTTT.

This clonotype was seen a handful of times. The CDR3 coding sequence is TGCGCCAGCAGCTTGGGCGTTGCCAACTATGGCTACACCTTC. Residues: CASSLGVANYGYTF. V is TRBV5-1 and J is TRBJ1-2, with D uncertain. Germline assignment: CDR1 SGHRS and CDR2 YFSETQ. V was cut by 0 bases and J by 2 bases, with 8 bases left in between. This CDR3 comprises 14 residues. The full variable domain, completed using reference TRBV5-1 and TRBJ1-2, is KAGVTQTPRYLIKTRGQQVTLSCSPISGHRSVSWYQQTPGQGLQFLFEYFSETQRNKGNFPGRFSGRQFSNSRSEMNVSTLELGDSALYLCASSLGVANYGYTFGSGTRLTVV.

This clonotype has a count of ten or more. The chain combines TRBV27 with TRBJ2-1, with D perhaps TRBD2 (6 bases). The germline CDR1 and CDR2 sequences are MNHEY and SMNVEV (reference sequence). CDR3 length: 15 residues. V lost 3 bases and J 4 bases, leaving 13 bases between the germline ends. The CDR3 region is CASSLGGPAYNEQFF. The CDR3, as DNA: TGTGCCAGCAGTTTGGGGGGTCCAGCGTACAATGAGCAGTTCTTC.

V gene TRBV5-1 combines with J gene TRBJ1-2; a weak D match, TRBD1 (5 bases). V was pared by 0 bases and J by 4 bases, with 13 bases between. Germline CDR1 is SGHRS and CDR2 is YFSETQ. This CDR3 spans 15 amino acids. The CDR3 reads CASSLAGRNSYGYTF. The CDR3 DNA reads TGCGCCAGCAGCTTGGCGGGACGGAATAGCTATGGCTACACCTTC.

This clonotype was detected only a few times. The genes are TRBV6-1 and TRBJ1-4, with a possible D match to TRBD1 (5 bases). Germline CDR1 reads MNHNS; CDR2 reads SASEGT. The CDR3 extends over 14 amino acids. V was clipped by 11 bases and J by 4 bases, with 17 bases between them. The CDR3 protein is CAATIGTGNEKLFF. The CDR3 nucleotides read TGTGCCGCCACGATCGGGACGGGTAATGAAAAACTGTTTTTT.

The V call is TRBV15, the J call TRBJ2-5, with TRBD2 identical over 8 bases. From germline, CDR1 is LNHNV and CDR2 YYDKDF (reference sequence). J lost 0 bases, V lost 1 base, and 10 bases had no gene match. CDR3 length: 18 amino acids. CDR3 sequence (DNA): TGTGCCACCAGCAGAGGGGGTCGGGCTAGCGGGCACCAAGAGACCCAGTACTTC. This sequence encodes CATSRGGRASGHQETQYF.

The rearrangement joins TRBV7-9 to TRBJ1-1, with 7 bases aligning to TRBD1. The CDR3 totals 14 residues. V lost 4 bases and J lost 7; bases outside the gene matches: 9. The germline V gene has CDR1 SEHNR and CDR2 FQNEAQ (reference sequence). The CDR3 DNA reads as TGTGCCAGCAGCTCCCAGACAGGGTTGGATGAAGCTTTCTTT. It encodes CASSSQTGLDEAFF.

The chain combines TRBV7-9 with TRBJ2-7; D gene uncertain. CDR1 and CDR2 from the germline V gene are SEHNR and FQNEAQ (reference sequence). This CDR3 is built from 15 residues. Trimming removed 2 bases at V and 2 bases at J, with 13 bases between. The CDR3 DNA is TGTGCCAGCAGCTTATATGGAAAACAGCCCTACGAGCAGTACTTC. Translated, it gives CASSLYGKQPYEQYF. The entire variable domain, with the rest obtained from reference TRBV7-9 and TRBJ2-7, is as follows: DTGVSQNPRHKITKRGQNVTFRCDPISEHNRLYWYRQTLGQGPEFLTYFQNEAQLEKSRLLSDRFSAERPKGSFSTLEIQRTEQGDSAMYLCASSLYGKQPYEQYFGPGTRLTVT.

This chain links TRBV28 with TRBJ2-2, with 9 bases identical to TRBD1. Trimming cost V 5 bases and J 5 bases; bases outside gene matches: 12. The CDR3 has 17 residues. Germline CDR1 is MDHEN and CDR2 is SYDVKM. The CDR3 loop is CASSLLTGTGLTGELFF. For the CDR3, the DNA is TGTGCCAGCAGTCTCCTCACCGGGACAGGGCTAACCGGGGAGCTGTTTTTT.

This clonotype came up a few times. CDR3 residues: CASRGGGGYEQYF. The CDR3 bases are TGTGCCAGTAGGGGAGGGGGCGGGTACGAGCAGTACTTC. V gene TRBV7-2 combines with J gene TRBJ2-7, with D possibly being TRBD1 or TRBD2 (7 bases each). Looked up from germline, CDR1 is SGHTA and CDR2 is FQGNSA. The germline V and J ends were trimmed by 9 bases and 4 bases, with 16 bases remaining between them. The CDR3 sequence is 13 residues long.

In its sample, this clonotype was seen a few times. This sequence joins TRBV29-1 and TRBJ2-3; D unresolved. Germline V gene lookup returns CDR1 SQVTM and CDR2 ANQGSEA. Trimming shortened V by 6 bases and J by 0 bases, and 10 bases separated the two germline ends. CDR3 length: 13 residues. The CDR3: CSVQIGSTDTQYF. The CDR3 nucleotides are TGCAGCGTCCAGATAGGGAGCACAGATACGCAGTATTTT.

This clonotype came up a few times. The genes are TRBV4-1 and TRBJ2-6; 8 positions agree with TRBD1. There are 20 residues in the CDR3. V was clipped by 4 bases and J by 1 base; unmatched bases: 15. Germline CDR1 MGHRA, CDR2 YSYEKL. The CDR3, as DNA: TGCGCCAGCAGCCGAGGGGTATTAGGACAGGGTAAATCTGGGGCCAACGTCCTGACTTTC. Translation gives CASSRGVLGQGKSGANVLTF.

The V call is TRBV2, the J call TRBJ1-1; the D gene is possibly TRBD1 (6 bases). V was pared by 5 bases and J by 0 bases, with 10 bases between. Germline assignment: CDR1 SNHLY and CDR2 FYNNEI. This CDR3 contains 14 residues. CDR3 DNA sequence: TGTGCCAGCAGTCAAGGGACATTGAACACTGAAGCTTTCTTT. Translation gives CASSQGTLNTEAFF.